What follows describes a single T cell receptor (beta chain). This sample is part of a study of blood T cell repertoires in COVID-19. Participant age was roughly 18 to 90 years, and participants resided in about two dozen US areas. Participant-given clinical history determined each cohort assignment. This CDR3 region has 14 residues. Germline V gene data show CDR1 as MGHRA and CDR2 as YSYEKL. The V and J ends lost 8 bases and 4 bases respectively, with 16 bases between them. Authors' methods: Estimation of nucleated cell counts relied on the amplification of reference gene primers. The table came from immunoSEQ multiplex PCR; TCRdb's copy has only in-frame clones and leaves some out. For V, J and clone size, that table is used; D and trimming come from the DNA. Of about 280,000 clones in the sample, roughly 86% were seen once.

Material for sequencing was PBMCs or T cells enriched from blood (not recorded which). The sequence came from a woman in her 30s who had recovered from COVID-19. The chain combines TRBV4-1 with TRBJ2-3; TRBD1 might be the D (5 bases). This chain's CDR3 is CASALGQDPDTQYF. The CDR3 DNA reads TGCGCCAGCGCCTTGGGGCAGGACCCAGATACGCAGTATTTT.